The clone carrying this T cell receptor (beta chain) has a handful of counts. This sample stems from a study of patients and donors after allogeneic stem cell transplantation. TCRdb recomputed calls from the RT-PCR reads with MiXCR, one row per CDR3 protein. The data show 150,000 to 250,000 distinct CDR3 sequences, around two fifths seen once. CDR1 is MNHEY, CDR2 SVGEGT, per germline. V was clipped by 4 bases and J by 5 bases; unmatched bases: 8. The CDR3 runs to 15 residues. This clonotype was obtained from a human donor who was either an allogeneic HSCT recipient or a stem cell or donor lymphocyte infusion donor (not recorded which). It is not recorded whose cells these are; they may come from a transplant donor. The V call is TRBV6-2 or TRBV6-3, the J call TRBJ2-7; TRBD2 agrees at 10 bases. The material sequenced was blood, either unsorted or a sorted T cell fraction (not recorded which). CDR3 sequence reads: CASSSYDLAGDEQYF. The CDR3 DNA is TGTGCCAGCAGTTCCTACGATCTAGCGGGAGACGAGCAGTACTTC.